This entry lists 11 T cell receptor beta chains sequenced from one sample in a study of Ad26.COV2.S vaccination and SARS-CoV-2 variants. Treatment meaning: some 20 received Ad26.COV2.S at low or high dose, single or two shots; 5 received placebo; per-sample allocation not given. Day 63 after the first vaccine or placebo injection was the time point for sampling. Using immunoSEQ multiplex PCR, the repertoire was profiled, and TCRdb retains in-frame clones only, with some absent. This table has over 400,000 clones, about 90% appearing once. The source material was peripheral blood, sampled in a trial of Ad26.COV2.S vaccine versus placebo. These receptors all come from a person aged 18 to 65 who received the Ad26.COV2.S COVID-19 vaccine or a placebo.

The chain joins TRBV6-2 or TRBV6-3 to TRBJ1-2; D is unresolved. Germline V gives CDR1 MNHEY, CDR2 SVGEGT. CDR3 length: 13 residues. V was pared by 2 bases and J by 1 base, with 5 bases between. The DNA of the CDR3 is TGTGCCAGCAGTTACAACCGTAACTATGGCTACACCTTC. It codes for CASSYNRNYGYTF.

This clone was recorded only once. The J gene is TRBJ1-4, the V gene TRBV28; perhaps TRBD1 as D (5 bases). V lost 3 bases and J lost 0, with 5 bases in between. Germline-derived CDR1 and CDR2 are MDHEN and SYDVKM. The CDR3 contains 14 residues. CDR3 bases: TGTGCCAGCAGTTTGGGGGCAACTAATGAAAAACTGTTTTTT. It specifies CASSLGATNEKLFF.

The chain combines TRBV29-1 with TRBJ2-7; the D is unclear. V lost 7 bases, J lost 0 bases, and 13 bases lay in between. This CDR3 region has 13 residues. Germline V lookup: CDR1 SQVTM, CDR2 ANQGSEA. The DNA of the CDR3 is TGCAGCGCCAAGACCTCCGCCTCCTACGAGCAGTACTTC. This encodes CSAKTSASYEQYF.

The genes are TRBV5-1 and TRBJ2-7; 7 nucleotides align to TRBD1. Germline V CDR1 and CDR2: SGHRS, YFSETQ. Trimming removed 4 bases from V and 2 bases from J; junction bases left unmatched: 6. This CDR3 is built from 14 residues. CDR3 protein: CASSPGDSTYEQYF. CDR3 coding DNA: TGCGCCAGCAGCCCAGGGGACAGCACCTACGAGCAGTACTTC.

The gene calls are TRBV7-2 and TRBJ1-6, with 10 bases aligning to TRBD1. The germline gives CDR1 SGHTA, CDR2 FQGNSA. V lost 5 bases, J lost 10 bases, and 8 bases stayed unmatched. This CDR3 region has 15 residues. DNA of the CDR3: TGTGCCAGCAGCAACACCGGGACAGGGGTCTCACCCCTCCACTTT. Its protein product is CASSNTGTGVSPLHF.

The chain is built from TRBV28 and TRBJ1-2; weak D call: TRBD1 (6 bases). This CDR3 spans 15 amino acids. Germline V gene sequence: CDR1 MDHEN, CDR2 SYDVKM. V was pared by 4 bases and J by 4 bases, with 16 bases between. CDR3 nucleotides: TGTGCCAGCAGTTCGCCAGCGGACAGTCTCTATGGCTACACCTTC. This encodes CASSSPADSLYGYTF.

DNA of the CDR3: TGTGCCAGCAGCGGTCCAGCGTTGGAAAACACTGAAGCTTTCTTT. This codes for CASSGPALENTEAFF. The rearrangement links TRBV9 to TRBJ1-1; D is unresolved. V shed 3 bases and J shed 2 bases, with 14 bases lying between them. Germline V gene data show CDR1 as SGDLS and CDR2 as YYNGEE. The CDR3 runs to 15 residues. Combining the CDR3 with reference TRBV9 and TRBJ1-1 gives the whole variable domain DSGVTQTPKHLITATGQRVTLRCSPRSGDLSVYWYQQSLDQGLQFLIQYYNGEERAKGNILERFSAQQFPDLHSELNLSSLELGDSALYFCASSGPALENTEAFFGQGTRLTVV.

V usage is TRBV19 and J usage is TRBJ1-1, with D uncertain. The germline gives CDR1 LNHDA, CDR2 SQIVND (reference sequence). Trimming removed 2 bases at V and 6 bases at J, with 10 bases between. The CDR3 consists of 13 residues. CDR3 nucleotides: TGTGCCAGTAGTATATCCGGGGTCGCTGAAGCTTTCTTT. It is translated as CASSISGVAEAFF.

The V call is TRBV7-2, the J call TRBJ2-5, with D maybe TRBD1 (6 bases). The germline V gene has CDR1 SGHTA and CDR2 FQGNSA. Trimming cost V 0 bases and J 4 bases, with 12 bases left between them. The length of the CDR3 is 15 residues. This CDR3 is CASSLAPGVGETQYF. CDR3 coding DNA: TGTGCCAGCAGCTTAGCCCCAGGGGTCGGAGAGACCCAGTACTTC.

CDR3 residues: CAGTFRGASTDTQYF. In DNA, the CDR3 is TGTGCCGGCACTTTTCGGGGGGCAAGCACAGATACGCAGTATTTT. The chain has TRBV28 and TRBJ2-3, with D possibly being TRBD2 (7 bases). Trimming stripped 11 bases from V and 0 bases from J, with 18 bases between. CDR3 length: 15 residues. From germline, CDR1 is MDHEN and CDR2 SYDVKM.

The chain couples TRBV6-5 to TRBJ1-2; 10 positions match TRBD1. Unmatched junction bases numbered 8, after V lost 6 bases and J lost 4 bases. In germline, CDR1 is MNHEY, CDR2 SVGAGI. The CDR3 has 15 amino acids. The CDR3, as DNA: TGTGCCAGCAGGGGACAGGGGTATCCTTCCTATGGCTACACCTTC. Amino acid sequence: CASRGQGYPSYGYTF.